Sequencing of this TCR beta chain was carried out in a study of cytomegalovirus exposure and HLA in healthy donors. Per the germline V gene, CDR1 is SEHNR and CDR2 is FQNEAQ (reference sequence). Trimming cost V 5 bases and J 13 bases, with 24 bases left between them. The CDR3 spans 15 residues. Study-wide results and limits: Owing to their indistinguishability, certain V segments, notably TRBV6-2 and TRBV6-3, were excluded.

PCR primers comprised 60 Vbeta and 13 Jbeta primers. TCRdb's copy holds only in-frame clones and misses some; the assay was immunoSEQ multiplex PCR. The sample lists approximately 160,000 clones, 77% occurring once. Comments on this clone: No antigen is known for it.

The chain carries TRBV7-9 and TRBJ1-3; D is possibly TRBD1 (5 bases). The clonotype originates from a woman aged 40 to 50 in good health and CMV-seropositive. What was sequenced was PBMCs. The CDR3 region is CASSGGRRGHGGIYF. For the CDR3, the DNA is TGTGCCAGCAGCGGGGGACGTAGAGGCCATGGGGGGATATATTTT.